This record concerns one T cell receptor (beta chain) sequence. This entry belongs to a study of shared clonotypes between healthy human individuals. Terminally differentiated effector memory CD45RA+ cells were excluded from the naive CD8 cells, which were CD45RO-negative and positively selected for CCR7. The deep-level immunoSEQ assay was used. Sequencing was performed with immunoSEQ multiplex PCR; in TCRdb, only in-frame clones are kept and a portion is missing. This sample has fewer than 850,000 clones; 96% occur once, and the top ten carry less than 0.25%. V was trimmed by 7 bases and J by 5 bases, leaving 9 bases between them. In germline, CDR1 is SNHLY, CDR2 FYNNEI. The CDR3 covers 11 residues.

V is TRBV2 and J is TRBJ2-7, with D uncertain. Specimen: naive CD8+ T cells sorted from blood. The source of this sequence is a man aged 25 to 40 in good health. CDR3 nucleotide sequence: TGTGCCAGCAACCCCCCCCACGAGCAGTACTTC. Translating gives CASNPPHEQYF.